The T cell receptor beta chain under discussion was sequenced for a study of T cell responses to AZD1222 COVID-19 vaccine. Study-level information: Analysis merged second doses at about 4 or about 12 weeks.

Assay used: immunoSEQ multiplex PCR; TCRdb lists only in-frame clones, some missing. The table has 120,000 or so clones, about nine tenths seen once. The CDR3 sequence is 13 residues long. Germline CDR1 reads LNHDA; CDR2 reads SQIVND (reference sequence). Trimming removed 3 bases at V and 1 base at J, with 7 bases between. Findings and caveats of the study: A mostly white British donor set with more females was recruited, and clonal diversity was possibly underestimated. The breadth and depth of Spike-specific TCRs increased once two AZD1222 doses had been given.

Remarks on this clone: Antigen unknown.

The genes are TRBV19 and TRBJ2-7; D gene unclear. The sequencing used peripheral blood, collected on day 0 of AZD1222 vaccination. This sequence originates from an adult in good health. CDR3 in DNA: TGTGCCAGTAGTATGAAAGTATCCTACGAGCAGTACTTC. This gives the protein CASSMKVSYEQYF.